The source of this T cell receptor (beta chain) is a study of breast tumors, draining lymph nodes, adjacent tissues. The lymph nodes were axillary draining lymph nodes from breast cancer patients. This CDR3 comprises 12 residues. CDR1 is DFQATT, CDR2 SNEGSKA, per germline (reference sequence). TCRdb itself ran the multiplex PCR reads through MiXCR, one entry per CDR3 protein. The data contain hundreds of thousands of distinct CDR3 sequences, approximately 31% of them singletons. General study results and limits: Data only fit, rather than demonstrated, lymph node origin of most tumor T cells. Luminal-like breast cancer showed significantly higher tumor–nontumor repertoire similarity than basal-like. The data were judged consistent with most tumor T cells coming from lymph node and expanding in tumor. Tumors had less TCR diversity than lymph nodes, more than nontumor tissue.

Of note for this clonotype: Its antigen is still unknown. It may be a read error: a sequence one base away is much more abundant.

This TCR was recovered from a female donor with breast cancer. Some clones in this sample may be carry-over from other donors' samples. What was sequenced was axillary lymph node tissue. The rearrangement joins TRBV20-1 to TRBJ1-2, with D maybe TRBD1 (6 bases). CDR3 amino acids: CSARDGGRGSTF. The CDR3 coding sequence is TGCAGTGCTAGAGATGGGGGCCGTGGCTCCACCTTC.